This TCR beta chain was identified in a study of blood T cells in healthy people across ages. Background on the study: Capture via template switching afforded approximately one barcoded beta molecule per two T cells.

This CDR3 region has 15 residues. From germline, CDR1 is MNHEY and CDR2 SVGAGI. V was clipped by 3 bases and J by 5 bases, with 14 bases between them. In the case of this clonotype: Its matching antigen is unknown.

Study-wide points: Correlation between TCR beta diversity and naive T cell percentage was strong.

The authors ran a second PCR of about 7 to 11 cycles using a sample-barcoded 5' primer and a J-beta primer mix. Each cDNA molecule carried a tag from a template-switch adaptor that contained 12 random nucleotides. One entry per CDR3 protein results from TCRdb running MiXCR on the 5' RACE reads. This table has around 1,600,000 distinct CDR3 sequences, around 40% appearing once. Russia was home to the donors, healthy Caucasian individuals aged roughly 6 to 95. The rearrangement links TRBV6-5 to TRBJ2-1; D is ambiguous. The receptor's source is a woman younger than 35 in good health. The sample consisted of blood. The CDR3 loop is CASSYGSLLNNEQFF. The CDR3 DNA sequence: TGTGCCAGCAGTTATGGCAGTCTCCTTAACAATGAGCAGTTCTTC.